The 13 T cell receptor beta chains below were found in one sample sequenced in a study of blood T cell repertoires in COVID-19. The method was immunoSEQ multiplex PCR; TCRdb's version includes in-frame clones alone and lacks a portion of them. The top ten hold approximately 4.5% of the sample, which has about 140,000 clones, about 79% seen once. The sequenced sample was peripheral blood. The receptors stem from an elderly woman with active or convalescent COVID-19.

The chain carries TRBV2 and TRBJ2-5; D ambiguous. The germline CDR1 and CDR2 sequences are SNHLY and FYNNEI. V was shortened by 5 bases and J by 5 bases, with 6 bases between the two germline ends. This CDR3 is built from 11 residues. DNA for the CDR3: TGTGCCAGCAGTTTTCAGGAGACCCAGTACTTC. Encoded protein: CASSFQETQYF.

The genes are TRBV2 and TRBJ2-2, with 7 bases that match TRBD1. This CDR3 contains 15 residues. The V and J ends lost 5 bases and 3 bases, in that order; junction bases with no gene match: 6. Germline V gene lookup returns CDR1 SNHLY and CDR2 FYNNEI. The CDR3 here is CASSSTGVYTGELFF. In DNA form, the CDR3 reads TGTGCCAGCAGTTCTACAGGGGTCTACACCGGGGAGCTGTTTTTT.

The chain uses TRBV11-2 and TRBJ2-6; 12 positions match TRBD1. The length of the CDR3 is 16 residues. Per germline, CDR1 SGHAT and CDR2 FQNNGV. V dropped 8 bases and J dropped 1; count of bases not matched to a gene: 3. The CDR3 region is CASRDRGQSGANVLTF. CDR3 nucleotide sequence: TGTGCCAGCCGGGACAGGGGGCAGTCTGGGGCCAACGTCCTGACTTTC.

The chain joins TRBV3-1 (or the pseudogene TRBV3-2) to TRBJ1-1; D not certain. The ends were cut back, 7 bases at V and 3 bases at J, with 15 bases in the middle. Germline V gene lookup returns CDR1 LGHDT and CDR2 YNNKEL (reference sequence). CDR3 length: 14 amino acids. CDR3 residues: CASTSAGFHTEAFF. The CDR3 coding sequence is TGTGCCAGCACCTCAGCGGGATTCCACACTGAAGCTTTCTTT.

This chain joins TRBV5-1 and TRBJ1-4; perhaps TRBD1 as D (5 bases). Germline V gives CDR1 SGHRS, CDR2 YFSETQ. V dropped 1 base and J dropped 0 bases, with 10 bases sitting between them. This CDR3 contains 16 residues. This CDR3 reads CASSLRGGATNEKLFF. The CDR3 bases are TGCGCCAGCAGCTTGAGGGGTGGAGCAACTAATGAAAAACTGTTTTTT. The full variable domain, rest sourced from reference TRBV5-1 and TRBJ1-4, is KAGVTQTPRYLIKTRGQQVTLSCSPISGHRSVSWYQQTPGQGLQFLFEYFSETQRNKGNFPGRFSGRQFSNSRSEMNVSTLELGDSALYLCASSLRGGATNEKLFFGSGTQLSVL.

CDR3 sequence reads: CASSQDEFGTGALHYGYTF. The CDR3 bases are TGCGCCAGCAGCCAAGATGAATTCGGGACAGGAGCCCTCCACTATGGCTACACCTTC. This chain connects TRBV4-1 to TRBJ1-2; 8 bases agree with TRBD1. The CDR3 runs to 19 residues. Germline assignment: CDR1 MGHRA and CDR2 YSYEKL. V gave up 0 bases and J gave up 3 bases; unmatched junction bases: 15.

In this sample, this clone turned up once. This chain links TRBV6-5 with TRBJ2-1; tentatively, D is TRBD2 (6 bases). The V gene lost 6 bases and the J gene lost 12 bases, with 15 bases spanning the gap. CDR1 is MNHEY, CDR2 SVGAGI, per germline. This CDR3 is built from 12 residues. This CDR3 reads CASRLPGTRQFF. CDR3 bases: TGTGCCAGCAGGTTACCTGGGACTCGGCAGTTCTTC.

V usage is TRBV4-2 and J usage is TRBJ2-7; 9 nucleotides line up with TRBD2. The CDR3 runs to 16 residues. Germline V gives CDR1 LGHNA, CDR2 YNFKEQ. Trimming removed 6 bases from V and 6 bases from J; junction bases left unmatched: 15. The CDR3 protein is CASRLGRGGSDGEQYF. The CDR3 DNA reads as TGTGCCAGCAGGCTGGGGCGGGGGGGCTCAGATGGCGAGCAGTACTTC.

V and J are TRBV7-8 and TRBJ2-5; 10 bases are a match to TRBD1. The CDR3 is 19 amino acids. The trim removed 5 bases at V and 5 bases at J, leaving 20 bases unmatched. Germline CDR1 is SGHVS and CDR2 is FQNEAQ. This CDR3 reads CASSRIPITGTGVRETQYF. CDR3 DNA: TGTGCCAGCAGCAGGATACCCATAACCGGGACAGGGGTTCGGGAGACCCAGTACTTC. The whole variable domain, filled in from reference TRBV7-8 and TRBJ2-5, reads GAGVSQSPRYKVAKRGQDVALRCDPISGHVSLFWYQQALGQGPEFLTYFQNEAQLDKSGLPSDRFFAERPEGSVSTLKIQRTQQEDSAVYLCASSRIPITGTGVRETQYFGPGTRLLVL.

In DNA form, the CDR3 reads TGTGCCAGCAGCTTAACGGGAGATAGCGGGGACAATGAGCAGTTCTTC. Translating it yields CASSLTGDSGDNEQFF. The chain combines TRBV7-3 with TRBJ2-1; 8 bases agree with TRBD2. Per germline, CDR1 SGHTA and CDR2 FQGTGA. The CDR3 has 16 residues. J lost 5 bases, V lost 0 bases, and 6 bases had no gene match.

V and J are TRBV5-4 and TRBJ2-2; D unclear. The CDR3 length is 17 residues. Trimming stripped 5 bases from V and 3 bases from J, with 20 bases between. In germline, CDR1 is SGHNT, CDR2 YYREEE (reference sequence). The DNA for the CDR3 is TGTGCCAGCAGTCCCCGATACGGAGCCGCGGACACCGGGGAGCTGTTTTTT. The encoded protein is CASSPRYGAADTGELFF.

The CDR3 is CASAGGFGAFF. The CDR3 nucleotides are TGTGCCAGCGCCGGGGGATTTGGAGCTTTCTTT. V gene TRBV9 combines with J gene TRBJ1-1, with a weak D call TRBD1 (5 bases). Germline loops: CDR1 SGDLS, CDR2 YYNGEE. The CDR3 loop spans 11 amino acids. V dropped 7 bases and J dropped 10 bases, with 14 bases sitting between them.

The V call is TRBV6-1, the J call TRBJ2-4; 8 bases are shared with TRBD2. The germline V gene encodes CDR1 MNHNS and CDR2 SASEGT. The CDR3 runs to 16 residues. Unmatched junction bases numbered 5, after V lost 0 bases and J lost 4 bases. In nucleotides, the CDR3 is TGTGCCAGCAGTGAAGCAATGGGACTAGGAAAAAACATTCAGTACTTC. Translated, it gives CASSEAMGLGKNIQYF.